A single sample is the source of the 7 T cell receptor beta chains below, sequenced in a study of control samples from healthy donors and cancer patients. Sequenced by immunoSEQ multiplex PCR; TCRdb stores in-frame clones only, minus some. The table includes approximately 130,000 clones, around nine tenths detected once. Sequenced: blood. The source of these receptors is a man aged 40-50 years in good health.

The chain has TRBV6-4 and TRBJ2-2; 9 nucleotides match TRBD1. CDR3 length: 16 amino acids. Germline V gene lookup returns CDR1 MRHNA and CDR2 SNTAGT. Germline trimming cut 2 bases from V and 3 bases from J; bases unmatched to any gene: 4. The CDR3 DNA reads as TGTGCCAGCAGTGACGGGGGACAGGGCGACACCGGGGAGCTGTTTTTT. Amino acid sequence: CASSDGGQGDTGELFF.

The chain recombines TRBV19 with TRBJ1-5, with unresolved D. There are 14 residues in the CDR3. Trimming left V 1 base short and J 4 bases short, with 8 bases between. The germline V gene has CDR1 LNHDA and CDR2 SQIVND (reference sequence). The CDR3 reads CASSIGGRNQPQHF. The DNA for the CDR3 is TGTGCCAGTAGTATAGGAGGGCGAAATCAGCCCCAGCATTTT.

The V call is TRBV30, the J call TRBJ2-1; tentatively, D is TRBD1 (6 bases). CDR3 length: 12 amino acids. Looked up from germline, CDR1 is GTSNPN and CDR2 is SVGIG (reference sequence). Trimming took off 5 bases at V and 8 bases at J, with 13 bases between the two ends. CDR3: CAWCLKGDEQFF. DNA of the CDR3: TGTGCCTGGTGTCTTAAGGGGGATGAGCAGTTCTTC.

This chain connects TRBV5-6 to TRBJ2-2, with a possible D match to TRBD1 (5 bases). CDR1 SGHDT and CDR2 YYEEEE come from the germline V gene. The germline V and J ends were trimmed by 1 base and 7 bases, with 5 bases remaining between them. The CDR3 runs 12 residues. The DNA of the CDR3 is TGTGCCAGCAGCTTGAGGGGCGGGGAGCTGTTTTTT. It translates to CASSLRGGELFF.

The CDR3 bases are TGTGCCAGCAGCCAAGGGGTGGATGGGGCCGAAGCTTTCTTT. Translating gives CASSQGVDGAEAFF. This chain connects TRBV25-1 to TRBJ1-1, with D tentatively TRBD1 (5 bases). Looked up from germline, CDR1 is MGHDK and CDR2 is SYGVNS. V was cut by 6 bases and J by 8 bases, with 19 bases left in between. This CDR3 spans 14 amino acids.

This chain connects TRBV5-4 to TRBJ1-1, with D unclear. The V gene's germline CDR1 is SGHNT and CDR2 YYREEE (reference sequence). This CDR3 has 14 residues. Trimming removed 0 bases from V and 2 bases from J, with 8 bases in between. CDR3 DNA sequence: TGTGCCAGCAGCTTGGGGTTGGGTAACACTGAAGCTTTCTTT. Translating gives CASSLGLGNTEAFF.

This clone was found once. This chain uses TRBV5-1 with TRBJ2-5, with 10 bases identical to TRBD2. The V and J ends lost 4 bases and 4 bases, in that order; junction bases with no gene match: 4. The CDR3 length is 14 residues. Germline V CDR1 and CDR2: SGHRS, YFSETQ. The CDR3 DNA is TGCGCCAGCAGCGAACGGACTAGCGGAGAGACCCAGTACTTC. It codes for CASSERTSGETQYF.